The 24 T cell receptor beta chains listed next were all sequenced from one sample in a study of Tregs in tolerant kidney transplant recipients. The protocol was immunoSEQ multiplex PCR, while the TCRdb copy is restricted to in-frame clones and leaves out a portion. The table records about 110,000 clones, around 91% of them present only once. The input for sequencing was CD4+ T cells from blood, taken before the transplant. These receptors came from a human donor who received a combined kidney and bone marrow transplant.

The gene calls are TRBV6-1 and TRBJ1-1; D may be TRBD1 (5 bases). The CDR3 contains 15 residues. V was shortened by 4 bases and J by 0 bases, with 12 bases between the two germline ends. CDR1 is MNHNS, CDR2 SASEGT, per germline. The CDR3 DNA reads TGTGCCAGCAGTGGCCCCGGGGGAGTGAACACTGAAGCTTTCTTT. It encodes CASSGPGGVNTEAFF.

This chain connects TRBV5-4 to TRBJ1-2, with TRBD1 matching 8 bases. V shed 2 bases and J 8 bases; nucleotides not matched to a gene: 11. The germline V gene encodes CDR1 SGHNT and CDR2 YYREEE (reference sequence). The CDR3 is made up of 15 amino acids. This CDR3 is CASSLYIRGPGGYTF. The CDR3 nucleotides read TGTGCCAGCAGCTTATATATCAGGGGGCCAGGGGGCTACACCTTC.

The count of this clone is one. Here the CDR3 DNA reads TGTGCCAGCAGTTCGGACAGGGGGCCGGGGGAGCTGTTTTTT. Its protein product is CASSSDRGPGELFF. This rearrangement joins TRBV6-5 to TRBJ2-2; 11 bases match TRBD1. J lost 8 bases, V lost 4 bases, and 3 bases had no gene match. The CDR3 extends over 14 amino acids. CDR1 and CDR2 from the germline V gene are MNHEY and SVGAGI.

This chain connects TRBV10-3 to TRBJ1-2, with D hard to call. The germline V gene has CDR1 ENHRY and CDR2 SYGVKD. The CDR3 extends over 13 amino acids. The germline V and J ends were trimmed by 3 bases and 5 bases, with 10 bases remaining between them. The chain's CDR3 is CAISDGQDYGYTF. CDR3 DNA: TGTGCCATCAGTGATGGCCAGGATTATGGCTACACCTTC.

This rearrangement joins TRBV27 to TRBJ2-7; 8 bases are shared with TRBD1. The CDR3 spans 15 residues. Germline V lookup: CDR1 MNHEY, CDR2 SMNVEV (reference sequence). Trimming took 3 bases from V and 2 from J; bases not matched to a gene: 6. The CDR3 reads CASSFKGQGTYEQYF. Here the CDR3 DNA reads TGTGCCAGCAGTTTCAAAGGACAGGGAACCTACGAGCAGTACTTC.

The chain links TRBV7-2 to TRBJ1-2; TRBD1 is a possible D gene (6 bases). Germline lookup yields CDR1 SGHTA and CDR2 FQGNSA. Trimming left V 3 bases short and J 4 bases short, with 15 bases between. This CDR3 is 15 amino acids long. The CDR3 nucleotides read TGTGCCAGCAGCTTTAAGAGGGGGATGGGCTATGGCTACACCTTC. Translating gives CASSFKRGMGYGYTF.

The J gene is TRBJ2-7, the V gene TRBV28; a weak D match, TRBD2 (7 bases). V shed 7 bases and J shed 8 bases, with 18 bases lying between them. Per the germline V gene, CDR1 is MDHEN and CDR2 is SYDVKM. This CDR3 contains 13 residues. The CDR3 sequence is CASTQGRVKKQYF. CDR3 bases: TGTGCCAGCACCCAGGGGAGGGTTAAAAAGCAGTACTTC.

V is TRBV7-2 and J is TRBJ2-6; 7 positions agree with TRBD2. The CDR3 runs 18 residues. Germline V CDR1 and CDR2: SGHTA, FQGNSA. V trimming: 1 base; J trimming: 2 bases; junction bases outside the gene matches: 8. The CDR3 sequence: CASSLDSVREAGANVLTF. The CDR3 DNA sequence: TGTGCCAGCAGCTTAGACTCCGTCCGGGAGGCTGGGGCCAACGTCCTGACTTTC.

The gene calls are TRBV23-1 and TRBJ1-4, with 8 bases fitting TRBD1. TRBV23-1 counts as an open reading frame of uncertain function. This CDR3 is built from 17 residues. Losses at the gene ends were 2 bases for V and 7 bases for J; bases not matched to a gene: 12. The CDR3 sequence: CASSQQGARTGSEKLFF. The CDR3 region has the DNA TGCGCCAGCAGTCAACAGGGGGCGCGAACCGGGAGTGAAAAACTGTTTTTT.

This sequence joins TRBV2 and TRBJ2-2, with 12 bases fitting TRBD2. The V gene end was trimmed by 4 bases and the J gene end by 1 base; junction bases not matched to a gene: 7. Germline V lookup: CDR1 SNHLY, CDR2 FYNNEI. The CDR3 spans 18 residues. The CDR3 reads CASSVRLAGVWNTGELFF. DNA for the CDR3: TGTGCCAGCAGTGTTAGACTAGCGGGAGTATGGAACACCGGGGAGCTGTTTTTT. Drawing the rest from reference TRBV2 and TRBJ2-2, the complete variable domain is EPEVTQTPSHQVTQMGQEVILRCVPISNHLYFYWYRQILGQKVEFLVSFYNNEISEKSEIFDDQFSVERPDGSNFTLKIRSTKLEDSAMYFCASSVRLAGVWNTGELFFGEGSRLTVL.

V is TRBV5-4 and J is TRBJ1-5; D remains ambiguous. Between the trimmed V and J ends, which lost 3 bases and 5 bases, there was a span of 9 bases. Germline CDR1 and CDR2: SGHNT and YYREEE (reference sequence). This CDR3 spans 13 amino acids. The CDR3: CASSWEGDQPQHF. CDR3 bases: TGTGCCAGCAGCTGGGAGGGAGATCAGCCCCAGCATTTT.

The chain has TRBV28 and TRBJ1-2; 7 bases agree with TRBD1. The germline V gene encodes CDR1 MDHEN and CDR2 SYDVKM. This CDR3 region has 15 residues. With 4 bases clipped from V and 7 bases from J, the junction kept 12 bases outside the gene matches. This chain's CDR3 is CASSSHETGSSGYTF. The CDR3 region has the DNA TGTGCCAGCAGTTCGCACGAGACAGGGAGCAGTGGCTACACCTTC.

The chain recombines TRBV6-6 with TRBJ1-5; 12 positions match TRBD1. The J segment lost 7 bases and the V segment lost 6 bases, leaving 4 bases of the junction unmatched. The CDR3 sequence is 14 residues long. Germline V gene data show CDR1 as MNHNY and CDR2 as SVGAGI (reference sequence). CDR3 bases: TGTGCCAGCAGGGGACAGGGGGCAGGGCAGCCCCAGCATTTT. This sequence encodes CASRGQGAGQPQHF.

The chain carries TRBV29-1 and TRBJ1-3; 8 nucleotides match TRBD1. This CDR3 has 15 residues. Germline V gene data show CDR1 as SQVTM and CDR2 as ANQGSEA. The V and J ends lost 4 bases and 3 bases, in that order; junction bases with no gene match: 8. CDR3 DNA sequence: TGCAGCGTTGGCTACAGGGGGGAGAGTGGAAACACCATATATTTT. Protein sequence: CSVGYRGESGNTIYF.

This chain connects TRBV21-1 to TRBJ2-3; the table's D gene call, TRBD2, was not cross checked with the DNA. TRBV21-1 is reported as a pseudogene. The CDR3 runs to 17 residues. CDR3 loop: CASSKEVGGIGTDTQYF. The CDR3 nucleotides read TGTGCCAGCAGCAAAGAGGTCGGGGGGATCGGCACAGATACGCAGTATTTT.

This CDR3 reads CASSAPLNRGADTQYF. DNA of the CDR3: TGCGCCAGCAGCGCGCCCCTCAACCGGGGGGCAGATACGCAGTATTTT. The chain recombines TRBV10-2 with TRBJ2-3; 7 positions agree with TRBD2. Trimming at V came to 6 bases and at J to 4 bases, leaving 13 bases not matched to a gene. The CDR3 extends over 16 amino acids. Germline-derived CDR1 and CDR2 are WSHSY and SAAADI.

This clone was detected only once. The genes are TRBV7-9 and TRBJ2-1; 12 nucleotides agree with TRBD2. Germline values: CDR1 SEHNR, CDR2 FQNEAQ (reference sequence). J lost 6 bases, V lost 2 bases, and 2 bases had no gene match. CDR3 size: 15 residues. CDR3 in DNA: TGTGCCAGCAGCTTACTAGCGGGGGGGCCCAATGAGCAGTTCTTC. As protein: CASSLLAGGPNEQFF.

Written as DNA, the CDR3 is TGTGCCAGCAGTGATTCCAGGGCCTCTAATGAAAAACTGTTTTTT. Its protein is CASSDSRASNEKLFF. This chain connects TRBV25-1 to TRBJ1-4; D possibly corresponds to TRBD1 (5 bases). The V end was cut by 3 bases, the J end by 3 bases, with 11 bases between. Per germline, CDR1 MGHDK and CDR2 SYGVNS. The length of the CDR3 is 15 residues.

The genes are TRBV6-1 and TRBJ2-1; TRBD2 is a possible D gene (6 bases). The CDR3 contains 13 residues. The germline V gene has CDR1 MNHNS and CDR2 SASEGT. V lost 1 base and J 11 bases, leaving 12 bases between the germline ends. The CDR3 DNA reads TGTGCCAGCAGTGAAGACAGTAGCGGCCAGCAGTTCTTC. Encoded protein: CASSEDSSGQQFF.

The gene calls are TRBV11-1 and TRBJ1-2, with 8 positions matching TRBD1. Unmatched junction bases numbered 19, after V lost 5 bases and J lost 5 bases. CDR1 SGHAT and CDR2 FQDESV come from the germline V gene (reference sequence). The CDR3 contains 18 residues. The CDR3 nucleotides are TGTGCCAGCAGCAGCTCCCGGGACAGGCCACCGACTCAATATGGCTACACCTTC. Protein sequence: CASSSSRDRPPTQYGYTF.

The chain is built from TRBV19 and TRBJ1-2; D is ambiguous. V lost 2 bases and J 2 bases, leaving 6 bases between the germline ends. There are 13 residues in the CDR3. From germline, CDR1 is LNHDA and CDR2 SQIVND (reference sequence). The CDR3 is CASSISENYGYTF. As DNA, the CDR3 is TGTGCCAGTAGTATATCCGAGAACTATGGCTACACCTTC.

This chain joins TRBV29-1 and TRBJ1-2; maybe TRBD1 (5 bases). CDR3 length: 14 amino acids. Per the germline V gene, CDR1 is SQVTM and CDR2 is ANQGSEA. V lost 6 bases, J lost 2 bases, and 16 bases lay in between. The CDR3 here is CSVREPGVNYGYTF. The CDR3 coding sequence is TGCAGCGTGCGGGAGCCGGGGGTAAACTATGGCTACACCTTC.

The chain is built from TRBV6-6 and TRBJ1-4; weak D call: TRBD1 (6 bases). Germline V gene data show CDR1 as MNHNY and CDR2 as SVGAGI (reference sequence). The ends were cut back, 5 bases at V and 13 bases at J, with 14 bases in the middle. The CDR3 contains 12 residues. CDR3 amino acids: CASSKQGIGLFF. The CDR3 nucleotides are TGTGCCAGCAGTAAACAGGGTATCGGACTGTTTTTT.

The chain links TRBV7-8 to TRBJ2-1; D remains unclear. The V gene's germline CDR1 is SGHVS and CDR2 FQNEAQ. The CDR3 runs to 13 residues. V was shortened by 3 bases and J by 8 bases, with 11 bases between the two germline ends. CDR3 DNA: TGTGCCAGCAGCTTCGAAGCGCAAGATGAGCAGTTCTTC. Amino acid sequence: CASSFEAQDEQFF.